These 14 T cell receptor beta chains were sequenced from one sample in a study of PD-1 blockade in mismatch repair-deficient tumors. Assay: immunoSEQ multiplex PCR; the TCRdb copy retains only in-frame clones and omits some. The data contain 35,000 to 45,000 clones, around 83% of them singletons. Sequenced material: peripheral blood, taken 76 weeks after starting pembrolizumab. These receptors were taken from an adult with mismatch repair-deficient cancer.

The chain is built from TRBV7-9 and TRBJ2-6, with unresolved D. The CDR3 spans 15 residues. Per the germline V gene, CDR1 is SEHNR and CDR2 is FQNEAQ (reference sequence). The V gene lost 1 base and the J gene lost 0 bases, with 4 bases spanning the gap. CDR3 sequence reads: CASSLEGSGANVLTF. The CDR3 DNA is TGTGCCAGCAGCTTAGAGGGCTCTGGGGCCAACGTCCTGACTTTC.

The chain employs TRBV4-3 and TRBJ2-2; the match to TRBD2 covers 9 bases. This CDR3 is built from 17 residues. Germline values: CDR1 LGHNA, CDR2 YSLEER. J lost 6 bases, V lost 0 bases, and 8 bases had no gene match. CDR3 nucleotides: TGCGCCAGCAGCCAAGATACCAGCGGGAGGTATCCCGGGGAGCTGTTTTTT. Translation: CASSQDTSGRYPGELFF.

The V gene is TRBV30, the J gene TRBJ2-1; the match to TRBD1 covers 10 bases. Germline values: CDR1 GTSNPN, CDR2 SVGIG (reference sequence). The CDR3 loop spans 14 amino acids. V shed 4 bases, J shed 4 bases, and the junction held 4 bases outside the gene matches. The CDR3 sequence is CAWTTGGNYNEQFF. CDR3 DNA: TGTGCCTGGACGACAGGGGGCAATTACAATGAGCAGTTCTTC.

In its sample, this clone was seen a few times. The chain employs TRBV10-2 and TRBJ1-5, with D possibly TRBD1 on 5 matching bases. V lost 3 bases and J lost 4, with 7 bases in between. CDR1 is WSHSY and CDR2 is SAAADI in the germline V gene. The CDR3 sequence is 13 residues long. Here the CDR3 DNA reads TGCGCCAGCAGTGATGGGGGGAATCAGCCCCAGCATTTT. Translated, it gives CASSDGGNQPQHF.

The chain links TRBV7-2 to TRBJ2-7; D remains ambiguous. CDR3 length: 14 residues. V was shortened by 1 base and J by 0 bases, with 7 bases between the two germline ends. In germline, CDR1 is SGHTA, CDR2 FQGNSA. The CDR3 region has the DNA TGTGCCAGCAGCTTAGAGGTCAGCTCCTACGAGCAGTACTTC. This translates into CASSLEVSSYEQYF. Full variable domain (outside the CDR3, taken from reference TRBV7-2 and TRBJ2-7): GAGVSQSPSNKVTEKGKDVELRCDPISGHTALYWYRQSLGQGLEFLIYFQGNSAPDKSGLPSDRFSAERTGGSVSTLTIQRTQQEDSAVYLCASSLEVSSYEQYFGPGTRLTVT.

The chain couples TRBV23-1 to TRBJ1-4, with 8 bases aligning to TRBD1. TRBV23-1 falls under the ORF class, with uncertain function. The CDR3 length is 14 residues. Germline trimming cut 8 bases from V and 1 base from J; bases unmatched to any gene: 3. This chain's CDR3 is CASRTGLTNEKLFF. CDR3 nucleotide sequence: TGCGCCAGCCGGACAGGGTTAACTAATGAAAAACTGTTTTTT.

This rearrangement joins TRBV6-5 to TRBJ2-7; TRBD2 aligns across 11 bases. The CDR3 contains 15 residues. The V and J ends lost 6 bases and 4 bases, in that order; junction bases with no gene match: 8. Germline loops: CDR1 MNHEY, CDR2 SVGAGI. CDR3 sequence reads: CASRMTSGAQYEQYF. The CDR3 DNA reads TGTGCCAGCAGGATGACTAGCGGGGCTCAGTACGAGCAGTACTTC.

The CDR3 DNA sequence: TGTGCCAGCAGGAACCCGGGACATCAGCAGTTCTTC. Amino acids: CASRNPGHQQFF. The genes are TRBV2 and TRBJ2-1; tentatively, D is TRBD1 (6 bases). CDR3 length equals 12 residues. V gave up 6 bases and J gave up 11 bases, with 14 bases separating them. The V gene's germline CDR1 is SNHLY and CDR2 FYNNEI.

The V gene is TRBV27, the J gene TRBJ1-5, with D hard to call. CDR3 length: 13 amino acids. V was pared by 3 bases and J by 6 bases, with 9 bases between. CDR1 is MNHEY and CDR2 is SMNVEV in the germline V gene (reference sequence). The DNA of the CDR3 is TGTGCCAGCAGTTTGAAGGGCGGTCAGCCCCAGCATTTT. This encodes CASSLKGGQPQHF.

The CDR3 nucleotides are TGTGCCAGCAGCTTCGGGGGAGGGAAGGGGGATGAGCAGTTCTTC. Protein: CASSFGGGKGDEQFF. This sequence joins TRBV7-9 and TRBJ2-1; a possible D gene is TRBD2 (7 bases). Germline lookup yields CDR1 SEHNR and CDR2 FQNEAQ (reference sequence). This CDR3 is built from 15 residues. Trimming pared 3 bases from V and 8 bases from J, leaving 17 bases between.

The chain couples TRBV2 to TRBJ1-2; 8 nucleotides line up with TRBD1. After removal of 4 bases from V and 6 bases from J, the junction contained 10 bases not matched to a gene. This CDR3 has 15 amino acids. Germline CDR1 and CDR2: SNHLY and FYNNEI. CDR3 sequence (DNA): TGTGCCAGCAGTGGACCCCCCGGACAGGGCGATGGCTACACCTTC. It is translated as CASSGPPGQGDGYTF.

The rearrangement uses TRBV7-2 and TRBJ1-1; D perhaps matches TRBD1 (6 bases). This CDR3 comprises 14 residues. V lost 5 bases and J lost 7, with 17 bases in between. Germline V CDR1 and CDR2: SGHTA, FQGNSA. As DNA, the CDR3 is TGTGCCAGCAGCCCACGGGGGCTTTCGGATGAAGCTTTCTTT. Amino acids: CASSPRGLSDEAFF.

This rearrangement joins TRBV5-4 to TRBJ1-2; 9 bases map to TRBD1. The CDR3 length is 15 residues. Per germline, CDR1 SGHNT and CDR2 YYREEE (reference sequence). Unmatched junction bases numbered 10, after V lost 2 bases and J lost 8 bases. CDR3 coding DNA: TGTGCCAGCAGCTTAGATGCACAGGGGGCGCGGGGCTACACCTTC. Its protein is CASSLDAQGARGYTF.

The chain recombines TRBV11-2 with TRBJ2-3; no clear D gene. Trimming pared 5 bases from V and 1 base from J, leaving 16 bases between. There are 16 residues in the CDR3. Germline assignment: CDR1 SGHAT and CDR2 FQNNGV. The CDR3 bases are TGTGCCAGCAGCGTCCGTCCCCCCTCGGGCACAGATACGCAGTATTTT. Translating gives CASSVRPPSGTDTQYF.